This entry features one TCR beta chain sequence. Its antigen is as yet unknown. Germline values: CDR1 SEHNR, CDR2 FQNEAQ (reference sequence). This CDR3 spans 12 amino acids. With 1 base removed from V and 13 bases from J, the gap between germline ends came to 10 bases. This record comes from a study of T cell responses to AZD1222 COVID-19 vaccine. Looking at the study overall: Pooling was applied to second doses at about 4 or about 12 weeks. Findings and caveats of the study: Every sample of the repertoires postdated the peak T cell response. After two AZD1222 doses, spike-specific TCR breadth and depth rose versus day 0.

Assay: immunoSEQ multiplex PCR; the TCRdb copy retains only in-frame clones and omits some. The sample lists 95,000 to 100,000 clones; roughly 90% were seen once. The sample here was peripheral blood, taken on day 0 of AZD1222 vaccination. The chain carries TRBV7-9 and TRBJ1-4; TRBD1 is a possible D gene (5 bases). This clonotype was obtained from an adult in good health. In DNA form, the CDR3 reads TGTGCCAGCAGCTTAGGGGGGACTTTACTGTTTTTT. This sequence encodes CASSLGGTLLFF.